The 8 T cell receptor beta chains given below trace back to one sample, sequenced in a study of blood T cell repertoires in COVID-19. The table came from immunoSEQ multiplex PCR; TCRdb's copy has only in-frame clones and leaves some out. The profile covers about 310,000 clones, with about nine tenths appearing a single time and 1% taken by the ten largest. The material sequenced was peripheral blood. Every receptor here comes from a man in his fifties with active or convalescent COVID-19.

The table lists this clone with a count of one. The rearrangement links TRBV10-3 to TRBJ1-1; 7 bases align to TRBD1. With V trimmed by 7 bases and J by 4 bases, 6 bases remained unmatched. The CDR3 extends over 13 amino acids. In germline, CDR1 is ENHRY, CDR2 SYGVKD. The CDR3: CAITPGGSTEAFF. The DNA of the CDR3 is TGTGCCATCACCCCAGGGGGGTCCACTGAAGCTTTCTTT.

The chain has TRBV11-2 and TRBJ1-6, with a tentative D call TRBD1 (6 bases). Trimming cost V 5 bases and J 7 bases, with 15 bases left between them. The V gene's germline CDR1 is SGHAT and CDR2 FQNNGV. The CDR3 is made up of 15 amino acids. CDR3 amino acids: CASSQRTGPNSPLHF. CDR3 DNA: TGTGCCAGCAGCCAACGCACAGGGCCGAATTCACCCCTCCACTTT. The full variable domain, its missing parts supplied by reference TRBV11-2 and TRBJ1-6, is EAGVAQSPRYKIIEKRQSVAFWCNPISGHATLYWYQQILGQGPKLLIQFQNNGVVDDSQLPKDRFSAERLKGVDSTLKIQPAKLEDSAVYLCASSQRTGPNSPLHFGNGTRLTVT.

The CDR3, as DNA: TGTGCCAGCAGCCAAACTACTAGCACAGCCCATCAAGTTCATTCACCCCTCCACTTT. Its translation is CASSQTTSTAHQVHSPLHF. V and J are TRBV3-1 (or the pseudogene TRBV3-2) and TRBJ1-6; D uncertain. Germline-derived CDR1 and CDR2 are LGHDT and YNNKEL (reference sequence). The CDR3 runs to 19 residues. The ends were cut back, 2 bases at V and 8 bases at J, with 25 bases in the middle.

This clone was seen a few times. The same CDR3 arises from other DNA sequences in this sample as well. The chain links TRBV3-1 (or the pseudogene TRBV3-2) to TRBJ1-2, with D maybe TRBD1 (6 bases). The ends were cut back, 0 bases at V and 5 bases at J, with 7 bases in the middle. The CDR3 covers 13 residues. The V gene's germline CDR1 is LGHDT and CDR2 YNNKEL (reference sequence). The chain's CDR3 is CASSQEGGYGYTF. Here the CDR3 DNA reads TGTGCCAGCAGCCAAGAAGGGGGATATGGCTACACCTTC.

J is TRBJ2-7 and V is TRBV27, with D tentatively TRBD1 (6 bases). This CDR3 contains 13 residues. V was shortened by 5 bases and J by 6 bases, with 14 bases between the two germline ends. Per the germline V gene, CDR1 is MNHEY and CDR2 is SMNVEV (reference sequence). The CDR3, as DNA: TGTGCCAGCAGTCACAGGGTAGGGTTCGAGCAGTACTTC. This sequence encodes CASSHRVGFEQYF.

This clone was detected only once. The chain has TRBV4-3 and TRBJ2-3; 10 bases agree with TRBD2. The CDR3 extends over 15 amino acids. Germline loops: CDR1 LGHNA, CDR2 YSLEER. J lost 3 bases, V lost 4 bases, and 4 bases had no gene match. CDR3 sequence: CASSLQGLATDTQYF. For the CDR3, the DNA is TGCGCCAGCAGCCTACAGGGACTAGCGACAGATACGCAGTATTTT.

The J gene is TRBJ2-5, the V gene TRBV6-2 or TRBV6-3; 12 nucleotides match TRBD2. The V gene end was trimmed by 2 bases and the J gene end by 7 bases; junction bases not matched to a gene: 5. Per germline, CDR1 MNHEY and CDR2 SVGEGT. This CDR3 has 15 amino acids. The CDR3 loop reads CASSYQLAGGVTQYF. In DNA form, the CDR3 reads TGTGCCAGCAGTTACCAACTAGCGGGGGGAGTGACCCAGTACTTC.

This chain links TRBV6-5 with TRBJ2-7; weak D call: TRBD1 (6 bases). V lost 2 bases and J lost 0, with 11 bases in between. The CDR3 consists of 15 residues. The germline V gene has CDR1 MNHEY and CDR2 SVGAGI. Here the CDR3 reads CASSYGGGVSYEQYF. CDR3 coding DNA: TGTGCCAGCAGTTACGGGGGCGGAGTCTCCTACGAGCAGTACTTC.